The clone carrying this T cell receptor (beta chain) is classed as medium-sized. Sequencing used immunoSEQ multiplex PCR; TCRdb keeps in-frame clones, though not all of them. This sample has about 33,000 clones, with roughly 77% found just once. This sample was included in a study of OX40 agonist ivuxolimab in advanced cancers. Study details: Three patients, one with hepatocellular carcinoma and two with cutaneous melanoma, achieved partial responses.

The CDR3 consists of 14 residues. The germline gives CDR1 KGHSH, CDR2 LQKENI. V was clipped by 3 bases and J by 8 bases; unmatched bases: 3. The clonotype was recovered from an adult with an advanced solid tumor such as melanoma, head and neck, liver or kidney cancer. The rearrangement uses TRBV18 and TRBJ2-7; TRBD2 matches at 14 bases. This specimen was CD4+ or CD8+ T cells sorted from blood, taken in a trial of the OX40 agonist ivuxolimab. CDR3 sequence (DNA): TGTGCCAGCTCACCGGGGACTAGCGGGGGAAAGCAGTACTTC. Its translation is CASSPGTSGGKQYF.